This note documents a single T cell receptor (beta chain) sequence. This clonotype was recorded at least ten times. Which antigen it targets is not known. The input lacks base qualities; no much larger clone sits a single base away. CDR1 and CDR2, per the germline V gene, are MDHEN and SYDVKM. The CDR3 starts with the cysteine, ends with the phenylalanine, and has 16 residues. Only the CDR3 region is kept as DNA, spanning 48 bases read in frame from base 1. The junction shows trimming of 5 bases on V and 2 bases on J, plus 19 bases between the germline ends. This entry is derived from a study of molecular identifiers for immune sequencing clone quantification listed by TCRdb under 2018. Background on the whole study: In a replicate experiment, RNA from roughly 18,000 or 92,000 naive CD8 T cells was split into five aliquots, four of which were sequenced. This methods study benchmarked molecular-identifier clustering-based TCR repertoire sequencing (MIDCIRS) and TCR RNA copy counting, using CD8 T cells to do so. Beyond this particular receptor, the publication reports: Naive libraries contained spiked-in Jurkat TCR RNA (10 copies' worth), which is not part of the donor repertoire. Identical TCR molecules sharing a barcode could cause highly expanded clone sizes to be underestimated. Modeling gave 3 to 3.5 recovered TCR RNA copies per cell versus around 10 by digital PCR, implying roughly 29% capture efficiency. Spiked-in Jurkat TCR RNA equal to a single cell's worth was reported to be detectable even within one million naive CD8 T cells. In CMV-specific effector cells, clones with more than 20 RNA copies contained over 99% of molecules, whereas in naive cells such clones contained under 1% of molecules. When barcode sub-clustering was left out, chimeric consensus sequences inflated TCR diversity, with chimeras reaching as high as 47%.

Libraries of naive CD8 T cells were built from around 20,000 to 1,000,000 sorted cells, with 10%, 30% or 50% of the purified RNA used. On a BD FACSAria II, naive CD8 T cells were FACS-sorted as CD8+CD4-CCR7+CD45RA+ and collected into RLT Plus buffer. To test detection sensitivity, Jurkat RNA equal to around nine TCR copies was added to samples of about 20,000-1,100,000 naive CD8 T cells. CD8 T cells were enriched using RosetteSep CD8+ T Cell Enrichment Cocktail and Ficoll-Paque, and the enriched cells then underwent ACK red cell lysis. Library method: PCR. Sequencing used an Illumina HiSeq 4000. Bulk TCR libraries were generated as previously described, with the TCR primers listed in Table S5 used. The Qiagen AllPrep DNA/RNA kit was used to purify total RNA. Reads from multiple sequencing runs of the same library were pooled before analysis. The original pipeline was this. Only reads with exact TCR constant sequence were kept, trimmed to 150 nt, and grouped by their 12-nt molecular barcodes. Reads within each barcode group were sub-clustered using a 15% Levenshtein threshold, and quality-weighted consensus sequences were constructed for each RNA molecule. Non-functional sequences were removed, as were lower-count sequences one edit away from another. Based on fitting two negative binomial distributions, any barcode sub-cluster with under 20% of the maximum read count was discarded. Using fastp at Q25 and MiXCR, TCRdb reprocessed the public reads and kept productive beta chains. Rows matching on CDR3 protein sequence are summarized as one entry with the most common DNA and genes. These V and J calls derive from TCRdb rather than the authors' analysis. The sample has about 640,000 distinct CDR3 sequences on record, less than 20% of them singletons. 0.85% of the sample is held by the ten biggest clonotypes.

This receptor chain uses TRBV28 and TRBJ2-7; no D gene call is confident. This TCR was sampled from a human donor in good health. Some libraries in this study had Jurkat cell RNA spiked in. The material sequenced was naive CD8+ T cells from blood, with Jurkat cell RNA spiked in. The meaning of the sample's cell subset or site label: FACS-sorted CD8+CD4-CCR7+CD45RA+ naive T cells. The CDR3 region reads CASSTLRAPQTYEQYF. The nucleotides read TGTGCCAGCAGTACCCTACGGGCCCCACAAACCTACGAGCAGTACTTC. This CDR3, with the reference TRBV28 and TRBJ2-7 proteins standing in past its ends, gives the full variable domain DVKVTQSSRYLVKRTGEKVFLECVQDMDHENMFWYRQDPGLGLRLIYFSYDVKMKEKGDIPEGYSVSREKKERFSLILESASTNQTSMYLCASSTLRAPQTYEQYFGPGTRLTVT.